This TCR beta chain was identified in a study of blood T cell repertoires in COVID-19. Study background: Sample material is recorded as cDNA or gDNA derived from T cells, B-cell-depleted T cells, or PBMCs.

This clone has only a few counts. V lost 4 bases, J lost 0 bases, and 11 bases lay in between. This CDR3 spans 15 amino acids. Per the germline V gene, CDR1 is SGHRS and CDR2 is YFSETQ. Sequencing was performed with immunoSEQ multiplex PCR; in TCRdb, only in-frame clones are kept and a portion is missing. The data show fewer than 400,000 clones, with over 75% seen just once and less than 2.5% held by the top ten. Sequencing input: PBMCs or T cells enriched from blood (not recorded which). This TCR came from a man younger than 40 who had recovered from COVID-19. This chain links TRBV5-1 with TRBJ1-5; D call uncertain. In DNA form, the CDR3 reads TGCGCCAGCAGCAGTGAGGGTTATAGCAATCAGCCCCAGCATTTT. It specifies CASSSEGYSNQPQHF.